A single sample gave rise to the 21 T cell receptor beta chains below, sequenced in a study of primary melanoma T cells and metastatic recurrence. Only in-frame clones appear in the TCRdb table, and some are missing; sequencing was by immunoSEQ multiplex PCR. The data show around 660 clones, about nine tenths seen once. Sequencing was done on a sample of melanoma tumor tissue. All receptors derive from a human donor with melanoma.

This clone has just a few counts. The chain carries TRBV11-3 and TRBJ2-5, with 9 bases lining up with TRBD2. Unmatched junction bases numbered 5, after V lost 1 base and J lost 2 bases. The CDR3 contains 16 residues. Per the germline V gene, CDR1 is SGHNT and CDR2 is YENEEA. This CDR3 is CASSLGGAGGQETQYF. In DNA form, the CDR3 reads TGTGCCAGCAGCTTAGGCGGGGCGGGAGGGCAAGAGACCCAGTACTTC. Looking up the rest from reference TRBV11-3 and TRBJ2-5 gives the full variable domain: EAGVVQSPRYKIIEKKQPVAFWCNPISGHNTLYWYLQNLGQGPELLIRYENEEAVDDSQLPKDRFSAERLKGVDSTLKIQPAELGDSAVYLCASSLGGAGGQETQYFGPGTRLLVL.

J is TRBJ2-7 and V is TRBV23-1, with 7 positions matching TRBD2. TRBV23-1 is placed among ORFs of uncertain function. The CDR3 loop spans 13 amino acids. The J segment lost 3 bases and the V segment lost 6 bases, leaving 5 bases of the junction unmatched. The CDR3 sequence: CASSQGLVYEQYF. The CDR3 DNA is TGCGCCAGCAGCCAAGGACTAGTCTACGAGCAGTACTTC.

The table lists this clone with a count of one. This chain links TRBV14 with TRBJ1-1, with D unresolved. This CDR3 is 11 amino acids long. With 6 bases removed from V and 12 bases from J, the gap between germline ends came to 14 bases. The germline V gene has CDR1 SGHDN and CDR2 FVKESK. The CDR3 DNA sequence: TGTGCCAGCAGTGTCGGTCGAAGGCCTTTCTTT. It encodes CASSVGRRPFF.

The CDR3 DNA sequence: TGCGCCAGCAGCTTGGCCGTAGGACAGGCTTTGGGGCCTGAAGCTTTCTTT. Translated: CASSLAVGQALGPEAFF. The chain links TRBV5-1 to TRBJ1-1; 7 nucleotides align to TRBD1. CDR3 size: 17 residues. V dropped 0 bases and J dropped 6; count of bases not matched to a gene: 14. Per the germline V gene, CDR1 is SGHRS and CDR2 is YFSETQ.

The chain combines TRBV30 with TRBJ1-5; no reliable D call. Trimming left V 2 bases short and J 6 bases short, with 11 bases between. Per germline, CDR1 GTSNPN and CDR2 SVGIG (reference sequence). This CDR3 comprises 13 residues. The CDR3 region has the DNA TGTGCCTGGAGTTCGGGGTCATCTCAGCCCCAGCATTTT. Translated, it gives CAWSSGSSQPQHF.

The genes are TRBV11-3 and TRBJ2-3; 8 bases map to TRBD2. The CDR3 totals 15 residues. V was clipped by 5 bases and J by 0 bases; unmatched bases: 4. Germline V gene data show CDR1 as SGHNT and CDR2 as YENEEA. The CDR3 sequence is CASSPIAGSTDTQYF. Here the CDR3 DNA reads TGTGCCAGCAGCCCCATAGCGGGAAGCACAGATACGCAGTATTTT.

The chain uses TRBV18 and TRBJ2-7; 7 nucleotides agree with TRBD1. The junction had 2 bases not matched to a gene; V was cut back by 4 bases and J by 2 bases. The CDR3 sequence is 13 residues long. Germline V gives CDR1 KGHSH, CDR2 LQKENI. CDR3 sequence reads: CASSQGQAYEQYF. Here the CDR3 DNA reads TGTGCCAGCTCACAAGGACAGGCCTACGAGCAGTACTTC.

In this sample, this clone turned up once. The chain links TRBV19 to TRBJ2-5, with D tentatively TRBD2 (6 bases). V gave up 5 bases and J gave up 5 bases, with 21 bases separating them. Germline loops: CDR1 LNHDA, CDR2 SQIVND (reference sequence). The CDR3 is made up of 16 amino acids. The CDR3 region is CASSPRLVSSFETQYF. CDR3 DNA: TGTGCCAGTAGTCCCCGACTAGTTTCATCGTTCGAGACCCAGTACTTC.

The chain couples TRBV6-8 to TRBJ1-1; D is possibly TRBD1 (5 bases). Germline lookup yields CDR1 MNHGY and CDR2 SAAAGT. Trimming took off 5 bases at V and 1 base at J, with 8 bases between the two ends. The CDR3 extends over 13 amino acids. DNA of the CDR3: TGTGCCAGCAGTGATGGACAGAACACTGAAGCTTTCTTT. Amino acids: CASSDGQNTEAFF.

About this clone: The identical CDR3 is also encoded by other nucleotide sequences in the sample. Here the CDR3 DNA reads TGTGCCAGCAGAGGGACTAGCGGGGGAAGGGAGACCCAGTACTTC. It encodes CASRGTSGGRETQYF. This sequence joins TRBV6-8 and TRBJ2-5, with 14 bases matching TRBD2. The CDR3 has 15 amino acids. Germline V lookup: CDR1 MNHGY, CDR2 SAAAGT. V lost 6 bases, J lost 5 bases, and 5 bases stayed unmatched.

This chain uses TRBV19 with TRBJ2-6; weak D call: TRBD1 (6 bases). CDR3 length: 15 amino acids. Trimming cost V 5 bases and J 2 bases, with 10 bases left between them. Germline assignment: CDR1 LNHDA and CDR2 SQIVND (reference sequence). The CDR3 here is CASSLQGPGANVLTF. In DNA, the CDR3 is TGTGCCAGTAGTTTACAGGGCCCTGGGGCCAACGTCCTGACTTTC.

For the CDR3, the DNA is TGTGCCACCTCCGGGACAGGGAGTCGTCAGCCCCAGCATTTT. Encoded protein: CATSGTGSRQPQHF. This chain joins TRBV19 and TRBJ1-5; the match to TRBD1 covers 9 bases. The length of the CDR3 is 14 residues. Germline V gene data show CDR1 as LNHDA and CDR2 as SQIVND (reference sequence). J gave up 6 bases and V 10 bases, and 10 bases lay outside the gene matches.

The chain employs TRBV6-8 and TRBJ2-4; D may be TRBD1 or TRBD2 (6 bases each). Deletions cut 5 bases from V and 6 bases from J, with 17 bases between. CDR1 is MNHGY and CDR2 is SAAAGT in the germline V gene. This CDR3 has 15 amino acids. Here the CDR3 reads CASSKGGLGGNIQYF. For the CDR3, the DNA is TGTGCCAGCAGTAAGGGGGGCCTGGGCGGAAACATTCAGTACTTC.

This clone turned up a few times. The rearrangement links TRBV6-8 to TRBJ2-5, with 7 positions matching TRBD2. The CDR3 has 15 residues. Germline V lookup: CDR1 MNHGY, CDR2 SAAAGT. Losses at the gene ends were 3 bases for V and 4 bases for J; bases not matched to a gene: 8. DNA of the CDR3: TGTGCCAGCAGTTATACACCTAAGCGGGGAGAGACCCAGTACTTC. Translating it yields CASSYTPKRGETQYF.

This clone is judged hyperexpanded. This sequence joins TRBV6-8 and TRBJ2-7; D is unclear. Per the germline V gene, CDR1 is MNHGY and CDR2 is SAAAGT. Between the trimmed V and J ends, which lost 0 bases and 2 bases, there was a span of 2 bases. The CDR3 runs to 12 residues. CDR3 sequence: CASSYSPYEQYF. DNA of the CDR3: TGTGCCAGCAGTTACTCCCCCTACGAGCAGTACTTC.

The chain uses TRBV6-8 and TRBJ2-5; 8 positions agree with TRBD2. The V gene's germline CDR1 is MNHGY and CDR2 SAAAGT. This CDR3 is 14 amino acids long. V lost 6 bases to trimming and J lost 5 bases; unmatched junction nucleotides: 8. CDR3 sequence: CASRLRGGLETQYF. CDR3 DNA sequence: TGTGCCAGCAGGCTTCGGGGGGGCCTCGAGACCCAGTACTTC.

This clone was seen just once. DNA for the CDR3: TGTGCCAGCAGCTTATATACGGGAGACGTATCAGATACGCAGTATTTT. Amino acids: CASSLYTGDVSDTQYF. V is TRBV11-3 and J is TRBJ2-3; possible D gene TRBD2, 6 bases. The ends were cut back, 2 bases at V and 4 bases at J, with 16 bases in the middle. CDR1 and CDR2 (germline): SGHNT, YENEEA. This CDR3 spans 16 amino acids.

J is TRBJ2-7 and V is TRBV6-8, with 7 bases that match TRBD2. This CDR3 has 16 residues. The V gene's germline CDR1 is MNHGY and CDR2 SAAAGT. V dropped 6 bases and J dropped 0; count of bases not matched to a gene: 11. This CDR3 is CASRRGEAGSSYEQYF. The CDR3 coding sequence is TGTGCCAGCAGGCGCGGGGAAGCGGGAAGCTCCTACGAGCAGTACTTC.

The chain links TRBV28 to TRBJ2-5; D is ambiguous. The germline V and J ends were trimmed by 2 bases and 5 bases, with 15 bases remaining between them. The CDR3 has 15 residues. Looked up from germline, CDR1 is MDHEN and CDR2 is SYDVKM. Written as DNA, the CDR3 is TGTGCCAGCAGTTTAGCGTCGGGTTTTATCGAGACCCAGTACTTC. This gives the protein CASSLASGFIETQYF.

This chain links TRBV6-8 with TRBJ1-4; 9 nucleotides agree with TRBD1. CDR3 length: 14 residues. V lost 8 bases to trimming and J lost 11 bases; unmatched junction nucleotides: 12. Germline CDR1 MNHGY, CDR2 SAAAGT. Written as DNA, the CDR3 is TGTGCCAGCCCCGCCGGGACAGGGATGGAGAAACTGTTTTTT. Translation gives CASPAGTGMEKLFF.

This chain uses TRBV6-8 with TRBJ1-2; 7 bases are a match to TRBD1. V lost 6 bases to trimming and J lost 4 bases; unmatched junction nucleotides: 8. CDR1 and CDR2 from the germline V gene are MNHGY and SAAAGT. CDR3 length: 14 residues. The CDR3 protein is CASSPSRQGYGYTF. The CDR3 DNA sequence: TGTGCCAGCAGCCCCAGTCGACAGGGCTATGGCTACACCTTC.